The 19 T cell receptor beta chains listed next were all sequenced from one sample in a study of regulatory dendritic cells for organ transplantation. Profiling relied on immunoSEQ multiplex PCR, and the TCRdb table lists in-frame clones only, not all of them. The data show about 12,000 clones, 74% seen once. Antigens of these TCRs are unknown. CFSE-labeled sorted T cells met regulatory or mature dendritic cells for 4 to 6 days. Sequencing was performed on naive CD4+ T cells from blood cultured with regulatory dendritic cells. The subset denotes: CD45RA+ naive T cells. These TCRs come from a human donor in good health.

The rearrangement uses TRBV6-5 and TRBJ2-7, with D tentatively TRBD1 (5 bases). This CDR3 is built from 14 residues. Between the trimmed V and J ends, which lost 8 bases and 0 bases, there was a span of 14 bases. CDR1 and CDR2 (germline): MNHEY, SVGAGI. The CDR3 loop reads CASARTPYSYEQYF. The DNA of the CDR3 is TGTGCCAGCGCCAGGACACCTTACTCCTACGAGCAGTACTTC.

Regarding this clone: This specimen includes other DNA sequences encoding the same CDR3. The chain couples TRBV2 to TRBJ1-5; possible D gene TRBD1, 5 bases. Trimming left V 9 bases short and J 0 bases short, with 9 bases between. Germline CDR1 SNHLY, CDR2 FYNNEI. This CDR3 contains 13 residues. The DNA for the CDR3 is TGTGCCAGTCGACAGATTAGCAATCAGCCCCAGCATTTT. It translates to CASRQISNQPQHF.

The V and J genes are TRBV18 and TRBJ2-7; TRBD1 matches 8 bases. The junction had 1 base not matched to a gene; V was cut back by 3 bases and J by 3 bases. The CDR3 is 13 amino acids. Germline CDR1 is KGHSH and CDR2 is LQKENI. The CDR3 nucleotides read TGTGCCAGCTCACCGGGACAGGACTACGAGCAGTACTTC. It yields the protein CASSPGQDYEQYF.

V and J are TRBV2 and TRBJ1-6; D is undetermined. Germline V gene lookup returns CDR1 SNHLY and CDR2 FYNNEI. The CDR3 is 15 amino acids. V shed 7 bases and J shed 9 bases, with 19 bases lying between them. The CDR3 DNA follows: TGTGCCAGCACTTCCTTCCCCGCCGGTATTTCACCCCTCCACTTT. This codes for CASTSFPAGISPLHF.

CDR3 bases: TGTGCCAGCAGCCCACCCTCCGGGACAGGGGACTATGGCTACACCTTC. This codes for CASSPPSGTGDYGYTF. The chain combines TRBV4-2 with TRBJ1-2; 10 bases are a match to TRBD1. After removal of 4 bases from V and 3 bases from J, the junction contained 8 bases not matched to a gene. The CDR3 totals 16 residues. Germline values: CDR1 LGHNA, CDR2 YNFKEQ.

Only one count was recorded for this clone. The chain links TRBV2 to TRBJ2-5; 8 nucleotides match TRBD2. V was pared by 4 bases and J by 5 bases, with 9 bases of the junction left unmatched. The CDR3 extends over 15 amino acids. Germline loops: CDR1 SNHLY, CDR2 FYNNEI. The CDR3 DNA is TGTGCCAGCAGTGTGGGGTTAGCGGGGTGGGAGACCCAGTACTTC. This sequence encodes CASSVGLAGWETQYF.

The V call is TRBV7-2, the J call TRBJ1-1, with 8 nucleotides matching TRBD1. The germline V gene has CDR1 SGHTA and CDR2 FQGNSA. The CDR3 runs 14 residues. Trimming cost V 5 bases and J 2 bases; bases outside gene matches: 4. The CDR3 region has the DNA TGTGCCAGCAGCGTCGACAGGGGAAACACTGAAGCTTTCTTT. Translated: CASSVDRGNTEAFF.

The chain has TRBV19 and TRBJ2-4, with 14 bases identical to TRBD2. Trimming at V came to 4 bases and at J to 13 bases, leaving 3 bases not matched to a gene. This CDR3 is built from 13 residues. CDR1 is LNHDA and CDR2 is SQIVND in the germline V gene (reference sequence). CDR3 sequence (DNA): TGTGCCAGTAGTAAGGGACTAGCGGGGGAGCAGTACTTC. Its translation: CASSKGLAGEQYF.

This clone appeared a few times. The rearrangement uses TRBV7-2 and TRBJ2-7; D is perhaps TRBD1 (6 bases). Germline CDR1 and CDR2: SGHTA and FQGNSA. The CDR3 spans 13 residues. The V gene lost 1 base and the J gene lost 2 bases, with 6 bases spanning the gap. CDR3 protein: CASSLGTAYEQYF. DNA for the CDR3: TGTGCCAGCAGCTTAGGGACAGCCTACGAGCAGTACTTC.

This chain connects TRBV6-5 to TRBJ1-6; 8 bases match TRBD1. The length of the CDR3 is 15 residues. From germline, CDR1 is MNHEY and CDR2 SVGAGI. V trimming: 6 bases; J trimming: 5 bases; junction bases outside the gene matches: 6. The chain's CDR3 is CASSSRGLDNSPLHF. The CDR3 DNA reads as TGTGCCAGCAGCAGCAGGGGGCTCGATAATTCACCCCTCCACTTT.

The chain employs TRBV5-1 and TRBJ1-1; 7 bases line up with TRBD1. The CDR3 has 14 residues. The V and J ends lost 0 bases and 5 bases, in that order; junction bases with no gene match: 4. Germline V lookup: CDR1 SGHRS, CDR2 YFSETQ. The CDR3 DNA reads TGCGCCAGCAGCTTGGGACAGGGTGGGACTGAAGCTTTCTTT. It yields the protein CASSLGQGGTEAFF.

V usage is TRBV6-5 and J usage is TRBJ2-3; D remains unclear. The CDR3 sequence is 12 residues long. The germline V gene encodes CDR1 MNHEY and CDR2 SVGAGI. V was cut by 6 bases and J by 6 bases, with 10 bases left in between. CDR3 sequence reads: CASSTRGDTQYF. Written as DNA, the CDR3 is TGTGCCAGCAGCACCCGAGGTGATACGCAGTATTTT.

The chain combines TRBV5-4 with TRBJ1-1, with 9 positions matching TRBD1. CDR3 length: 15 residues. Germline V gene sequence: CDR1 SGHNT, CDR2 YYREEE (reference sequence). J lost 1 base, V lost 3 bases, and 4 bases had no gene match. CDR3 amino acids: CASSWGQGRNTEAFF. The CDR3 bases are TGTGCCAGCAGCTGGGGACAGGGCAGGAACACTGAAGCTTTCTTT.

The chain links TRBV9 to TRBJ2-7; 11 bases map to TRBD1. Germline values: CDR1 SGDLS, CDR2 YYNGEE. The CDR3 extends over 17 amino acids. The junction had 12 bases not matched to a gene; V was cut back by 0 bases and J by 7 bases. The CDR3 DNA is TGTGCCAGCAGCGTAGAGCCGGCGGACAGGGGGCCAGGTGAGCAGTACTTC. The encoded protein is CASSVEPADRGPGEQYF.

The sample holds a few counts of this clone. V gene TRBV18 combines with J gene TRBJ1-1, with D possibly TRBD1 on 5 matching bases. The CDR3 loop spans 15 amino acids. Trimming stripped 0 bases from V and 5 bases from J, with 13 bases between. Germline V gives CDR1 KGHSH, CDR2 LQKENI. DNA of the CDR3: TGTGCCAGCTCACCACCGGGCGGACAACAAACTGAAGCTTTCTTT. This gives the protein CASSPPGGQQTEAFF.

The chain is built from TRBV2 and TRBJ2-3; 13 bases align to TRBD2. V was clipped by 6 bases and J by 3 bases; unmatched bases: 9. This CDR3 comprises 17 residues. CDR1 SNHLY and CDR2 FYNNEI come from the germline V gene. The DNA of the CDR3 is TGTGCCAGCAGCGGACTAGCGGGGGCTCTGAGGACAGATACGCAGTATTTT. Translating gives CASSGLAGALRTDTQYF. The entire variable domain, with the rest obtained from reference TRBV2 and TRBJ2-3, is as follows: EPEVTQTPSHQVTQMGQEVILRCVPISNHLYFYWYRQILGQKVEFLVSFYNNEISEKSEIFDDQFSVERPDGSNFTLKIRSTKLEDSAMYFCASSGLAGALRTDTQYFGPGTRLTVL.

The chain couples TRBV10-3 to TRBJ2-5; 7 bases agree with TRBD1. Unmatched junction bases numbered 6, after V lost 6 bases and J lost 2 bases. The CDR3 extends over 14 amino acids. Germline V gives CDR1 ENHRY, CDR2 SYGVKD. Here the CDR3 DNA reads TGTGCCATCAGCCCGACAGGGACGCAAGAGACCCAGTACTTC. Protein: CAISPTGTQETQYF.

This chain uses TRBV11-2 with TRBJ2-5; TRBD2 is a possible D gene (6 bases). V lost 0 bases and J lost 2, with 19 bases in between. Germline V gene lookup returns CDR1 SGHAT and CDR2 FQNNGV. The CDR3 runs to 18 residues. The CDR3 loop reads CASSLDFNSGNIQETQYF. The CDR3 bases are TGTGCCAGCAGCTTAGATTTTAATAGCGGAAACATACAAGAGACCCAGTACTTC.

V usage is TRBV28 and J usage is TRBJ1-1; the D gene is possibly TRBD1 (6 bases). The V gene lost 4 bases and the J gene lost 5 bases, with 14 bases spanning the gap. The germline V gene has CDR1 MDHEN and CDR2 SYDVKM. The CDR3 is 14 residues long. CDR3 sequence reads: CASSSTGLRTEAFF. CDR3 sequence (DNA): TGTGCCAGCAGTTCAACAGGGTTGAGAACTGAAGCTTTCTTT. The whole variable domain, filled in from reference TRBV28 and TRBJ1-1, reads DVKVTQSSRYLVKRTGEKVFLECVQDMDHENMFWYRQDPGLGLRLIYFSYDVKMKEKGDIPEGYSVSREKKERFSLILESASTNQTSMYLCASSSTGLRTEAFFGQGTRLTVV.